The 32 T cell receptor beta chains below were found in one sample sequenced in a study of T-cell memory formation after mild COVID-19. From the 5' RACE reads, TCRdb called clonotypes with MiXCR, one entry per CDR3 protein. The sample lists 200,000 to 250,000 distinct CDR3 sequences, about a sixth seen once, with 3.5% to 4% in the top ten. The specimen was PBMCs or a T cell subset sorted from them (not recorded which). These receptors all come from a man aged 18 to 29 who had mild COVID-19 (a few samples of this study predate the infection). Cell type and time point are not known.

This chain joins TRBV20-1 and TRBJ2-1; either TRBD1 or TRBD2 may supply D (6 bases each). The CDR3 runs 13 residues. Germline lookup yields CDR1 DFQATT and CDR2 SNEGSKA (reference sequence). With 5 bases removed from V and 10 bases from J, the gap between germline ends came to 18 bases. The DNA for the CDR3 is TGCAGTGCTCCCCTGCACCGAGGGGGGGAGCAGTTCTTC. It translates to CSAPLHRGGEQFF.

The table lists this clonotype with a count of one. The rearrangement links TRBV2 to TRBJ1-1, with D hard to call. CDR3 length equals 12 residues. V lost 0 bases and J 7 bases, leaving 6 bases between the germline ends. Per the germline V gene, CDR1 is SNHLY and CDR2 is FYNNEI. CDR3 loop: CASSEARVEAFF. CDR3 coding DNA: TGTGCCAGCAGTGAAGCGCGAGTTGAAGCTTTCTTT.

This chain links TRBV4-1 with TRBJ2-7; tentative D call: TRBD1 (6 bases). Germline CDR1 is MGHRA and CDR2 is YSYEKL. Trimming shortened V by 1 base and J by 3 bases, and 13 bases separated the two germline ends. The CDR3 spans 15 residues. The CDR3 protein is CASSQGLQGFYEQYF. CDR3 sequence (DNA): TGCGCCAGCAGCCAAGGTTTACAGGGCTTCTACGAGCAGTACTTC.

This chain links TRBV28 with TRBJ2-7, with D uncertain. Germline CDR1 and CDR2: MDHEN and SYDVKM. This CDR3 region has 16 residues. V was clipped by 4 bases and J by 5 bases, with 21 bases between them. The CDR3 sequence is CASSSFDTSHGDEQYV. The DNA for the CDR3 is TGTGCCAGCAGTTCCTTCGACACTTCACATGGGGACGAGCAGTACGTC.

This clonotype occurred a few times. The chain uses TRBV5-1 and TRBJ2-3; 7 bases are a match to TRBD1. Germline lookup yields CDR1 SGHRS and CDR2 YFSETQ. The CDR3 runs 15 residues. V dropped 3 bases and J dropped 1; count of bases not matched to a gene: 5. For the CDR3, the DNA is TGCGCCAGCAGCTCGGGACAGCTACGCACAGATACGCAGTATTTT. This gives the protein CASSSGQLRTDTQYF.

This clonotype occurred a few times. The chain has TRBV9 and TRBJ1-4; D is ambiguous. Per the germline V gene, CDR1 is SGDLS and CDR2 is YYNGEE. V dropped 0 bases and J dropped 8 bases, with 11 bases sitting between them. There are 14 residues in the CDR3. The CDR3 reads CASSVDVVGEKLFF. The CDR3, as DNA: TGTGCCAGCAGCGTAGACGTTGTCGGAGAAAAACTGTTTTTT.

The chain joins TRBV7-7 to TRBJ2-2, with 9 bases lining up with TRBD1. Germline V lookup: CDR1 SSHAT, CDR2 FNYEAQ (reference sequence). CDR3 length equals 15 residues. J lost 6 bases, V lost 5 bases, and 7 bases had no gene match. This chain's CDR3 is CASSPGTGYAGELFF. CDR3 nucleotide sequence: TGTGCCAGCAGCCCAGGGACAGGGTATGCCGGGGAGCTGTTTTTT.

This clonotype came up many times. The J gene is TRBJ2-3, the V gene TRBV18; no clear D gene. The CDR3 runs 15 residues. The germline V and J ends were trimmed by 6 bases and 0 bases, with 13 bases remaining between them. Germline V lookup: CDR1 KGHSH, CDR2 LQKENI. Here the CDR3 reads CASSFSVISTDTQYF. The DNA of the CDR3 is TGTGCCAGCTCGTTCTCAGTTATTAGCACAGATACGCAGTATTTT.

This clonotype was picked up a small number of times. The chain uses TRBV29-1 and TRBJ1-5; D call uncertain. Trimming shortened V by 6 bases and J by 3 bases, and 9 bases separated the two germline ends. CDR3 length: 12 residues. Germline CDR1 and CDR2: SQVTM and ANQGSEA. The CDR3 DNA is TGCAGCGTGGGGATGTACAATCAGCCCCAGCATTTT. It is translated as CSVGMYNQPQHF.

This clonotype was detected only a few times. The chain couples TRBV5-1 to TRBJ1-2; possibly TRBD1 for D (5 bases). V lost 3 bases, J lost 2 bases, and 17 bases lay in between. CDR3 size: 16 residues. CDR1 and CDR2 (germline): SGHRS, YFSETQ. The CDR3 DNA sequence: TGCGCCAGCAGCTACGATCTAGGGCGGGGGAACTATGGCTACACCTTC. This encodes CASSYDLGRGNYGYTF.

This clonotype was counted a few times. The chain joins TRBV4-2 to TRBJ2-5, with TRBD1 matching over 7 bases. The CDR3 consists of 14 residues. The trim removed 4 bases at V and 5 bases at J, leaving 7 bases unmatched. Germline assignment: CDR1 LGHNA and CDR2 YNFKEQ. The CDR3 bases are TGTGCCAGCAGCCTAGACAGGGTCCCCGAGACCCAGTACTTC. This translates into CASSLDRVPETQYF.

In its sample, this clonotype was seen many times. This chain links TRBV3-1 with TRBJ2-7; D is perhaps TRBD1 (5 bases). Germline lookup yields CDR1 LGHDT and CDR2 YNNKEL (reference sequence). The CDR3 sequence is 15 residues long. V gave up 1 base and J gave up 0 bases, with 10 bases separating them. The CDR3 sequence is CASSQGQTSSYEQYV. The CDR3 region has the DNA TGTGCCAGCAGCCAAGGACAGACCAGCTCCTACGAGCAGTACGTC.

The chain employs TRBV12-5 and TRBJ1-1; unclear D gene. Germline V gene data show CDR1 as LGHNT and CDR2 as FRNRAP. The CDR3 is 11 amino acids. V lost 6 bases, J lost 8 bases, and 10 bases lay in between. The CDR3 loop is CASGSSGEAFF. Here the CDR3 DNA reads TGTGCTAGTGGCAGCTCAGGAGAAGCTTTCTTT. The full variable domain, its missing parts supplied by reference TRBV12-5 and TRBJ1-1, is DARVTQTPRHKVTEMGQEVTMRCQPILGHNTVFWYRQTMMQGLELLAYFRNRAPLDDSGMPKDRFSAEMPDATLATLKIQPSEPRDSAVYFCASGSSGEAFFGQGTRLTVV.

This clonotype occurred a few times. The genes are TRBV5-1 and TRBJ2-4, with D tentatively TRBD1 (5 bases). The CDR3 consists of 13 residues. Germline V lookup: CDR1 SGHRS, CDR2 YFSETQ. With 1 base removed from V and 8 bases from J, the gap between germline ends came to 10 bases. The CDR3 DNA sequence: TGCGCCAGCAGCTTGCAAGGGGTCGACATTCAGTACTTC. Its protein is CASSLQGVDIQYF. Full variable domain (rest looked up from reference TRBV5-1 and TRBJ2-4): KAGVTQTPRYLIKTRGQQVTLSCSPISGHRSVSWYQQTPGQGLQFLFEYFSETQRNKGNFPGRFSGRQFSNSRSEMNVSTLELGDSALYLCASSLQGVDIQYFGAGTRLSVL.

This clonotype has ten or more counts. The chain uses TRBV7-2 and TRBJ1-5; no clear D. Germline CDR1 reads SGHTA; CDR2 reads FQGNSA. The CDR3 totals 12 residues. Deletions cut 5 bases from V and 7 bases from J, with 9 bases between. The CDR3 here is CASSPSAQPQHF. The CDR3, as DNA: TGTGCCAGCAGCCCGTCGGCACAGCCCCAGCATTTT. The full variable domain, its missing parts supplied by reference TRBV7-2 and TRBJ1-5, is GAGVSQSPSNKVTEKGKDVELRCDPISGHTALYWYRQSLGQGLEFLIYFQGNSAPDKSGLPSDRFSAERTGGSVSTLTIQRTQQEDSAVYLCASSPSAQPQHFGDGTRLSIL.

Ten or more counts support this clonotype. The chain combines TRBV4-3 with TRBJ1-2, with D possibly TRBD1 on 6 matching bases. V was shortened by 0 bases and J by 5 bases, with 13 bases between the two germline ends. CDR3 length equals 15 residues. Germline-derived CDR1 and CDR2 are LGHNA and YSLEER. CDR3 DNA sequence: TGCGCCAGCAGCCAAGACCCCGACAGGTCGTATGGCTACACCTTC. It yields the protein CASSQDPDRSYGYTF.

This clonotype was counted a single time. The chain joins TRBV7-8 to TRBJ2-7, with D possibly being TRBD2 (6 bases). The CDR3 extends over 16 amino acids. CDR1 and CDR2 from the germline V gene are SGHVS and FQNEAQ. Trimming left V 7 bases short and J 2 bases short, with 21 bases between. The CDR3 region has the DNA TGTGCCAGCACCGTTTCCCCGGGACTTAGTACCTACGAGCAGTACTTC. Its protein product is CASTVSPGLSTYEQYF.

The V call is TRBV6-5, the J call TRBJ1-6, with D possibly being TRBD1 (5 bases). Germline CDR1 is MNHEY and CDR2 is SVGAGI. This CDR3 is 15 amino acids long. V shed 0 bases and J shed 9 bases, with 12 bases lying between them. CDR3 in amino acids: CASSYSARAGSPLHF. The CDR3 region has the DNA TGTGCCAGCAGTTACTCCGCCAGGGCGGGTTCACCCCTCCACTTT.

This chain connects TRBV7-8 to TRBJ1-1; D remains unclear. Germline V CDR1 and CDR2: SGHVS, FQNEAQ. Between the trimmed V and J ends, which lost 0 bases and 4 bases, there was a span of 12 bases. The CDR3 length is 15 residues. In nucleotides, the CDR3 is TGTGCCAGCAGCTTAGCTCGCGACTTGGGCACTGAAGCTTTCTTT. This gives the protein CASSLARDLGTEAFF.

J is TRBJ2-3 and V is TRBV14, with 7 bases fitting TRBD2. The CDR3 consists of 16 residues. Germline values: CDR1 SGHDN, CDR2 FVKESK. The V segment lost 3 bases and the J segment 2 bases; nucleotides outside the gene matches: 8. Here the CDR3 reads CASSHPGTNPTDTQYF. The DNA for the CDR3 is TGTGCCAGCAGCCATCCCGGGACTAACCCCACAGATACGCAGTATTTT.

This clonotype has more than one count but fewer than ten. The CDR3 nucleotides read TGTGCCAGCAGCAAGACCCCGGCCGAGACCCAGTACTTC. Its translation: CASSKTPAETQYF. The gene calls are TRBV11-2 and TRBJ2-5; D is unresolved. CDR1 and CDR2 (germline): SGHAT, FQNNGV. With 5 bases removed from V and 5 bases from J, the gap between germline ends came to 12 bases. The CDR3 runs 13 residues.

The chain couples TRBV7-6 to TRBJ2-3; 7 bases align to TRBD2. With V trimmed by 4 bases and J by 1 base, 11 bases remained unmatched. The CDR3 runs 17 residues. The V gene's germline CDR1 is SGHVS and CDR2 FNYEAQ. CDR3 in DNA: TGTGCCAGCAGCTCAGGCGGGGGATCTGTGGGCACAGATACGCAGTATTTT. It codes for CASSSGGGSVGTDTQYF.

This clonotype has a handful of counts. The chain is built from TRBV20-1 and TRBJ2-1; the match to TRBD2 covers 8 bases. V lost 0 bases to trimming and J lost 8 bases; unmatched junction nucleotides: 15. This CDR3 is built from 17 residues. Germline V gene lookup returns CDR1 DFQATT and CDR2 SNEGSKA (reference sequence). CDR3 loop: CSARDGSGRGVFYEQFF. In DNA form, the CDR3 reads TGCAGTGCTAGAGATGGTTCTGGGCGGGGGGTATTCTATGAGCAGTTCTTC.

This clonotype was observed a handful of times. The chain employs TRBV7-2 and TRBJ2-3; D gene ambiguous. V shed 2 bases and J shed 2 bases, with 8 bases lying between them. The germline CDR1 and CDR2 sequences are SGHTA and FQGNSA. This CDR3 has 14 amino acids. The CDR3 bases are TGTGCCAGCAGCTTATACGGCCCCACAGATACGCAGTATTTT. Protein sequence: CASSLYGPTDTQYF.

In regard to this clonotype: A much larger clone sits a single nucleotide away, making a read error possible. The rearrangement joins TRBV12-3 or TRBV12-4 to TRBJ2-5; tentative D call: TRBD1 (5 bases). V lost 3 bases and J 0 bases, leaving 11 bases between the germline ends. CDR3 length: 15 residues. The DNA for the CDR3 is TGTGCCAGCAGTTTCAGGTCAGGGTACCAAGAGACCCAGTACTTC. Its protein is CASSFRSGYQETQYF.

This clonotype was counted a few times. The chain joins TRBV7-2 to TRBJ1-2; no clear D gene. V shed 1 base and J shed 4 bases, with 7 bases lying between them. Germline V gene sequence: CDR1 SGHTA, CDR2 FQGNSA. The CDR3 consists of 13 residues. The CDR3: CASSLVPSYGYTF. Here the CDR3 DNA reads TGTGCCAGCAGCTTAGTCCCAAGCTATGGCTACACCTTC.

This clonotype was observed a few times. V is TRBV5-4 and J is TRBJ1-6; D call uncertain. This CDR3 comprises 15 residues. The germline V gene encodes CDR1 SGHNT and CDR2 YYREEE (reference sequence). V lost 0 bases and J 10 bases, leaving 14 bases between the germline ends. The CDR3 DNA reads TGTGCCAGCAGCTTGGGAGGGTTTACTGGATCACCCCTCCACTTT. Translating gives CASSLGGFTGSPLHF. Using reference TRBV5-4 and TRBJ1-6 for the parts outside the CDR3, the full variable domain is ETGVTQSPTHLIKTRGQQVTLRCSSQSGHNTVSWYQQALGQGPQFIFQYYREEENGRGNFPPRFSGLQFPNYSSELNVNALELDDSALYLCASSLGGFTGSPLHFGNGTRLTVT.

This clonotype was seen a handful of times. This sequence joins TRBV2 and TRBJ2-5, with unresolved D. Germline V gene sequence: CDR1 SNHLY, CDR2 FYNNEI. Trimming stripped 8 bases from V and 5 bases from J, with 15 bases between. This CDR3 contains 13 residues. CDR3 in amino acids: CASLRWTEETQYF. The CDR3 coding sequence is TGTGCCAGCCTGCGTTGGACGGAGGAGACCCAGTACTTC.

This clonotype has just a few counts. The chain couples TRBV6-2 or TRBV6-3 to TRBJ1-1; 8 bases map to TRBD1. The J segment lost 6 bases and the V segment lost 4 bases, leaving 7 bases of the junction unmatched. The CDR3 spans 14 residues. Germline loops: CDR1 MNHEY, CDR2 SVGEGT. The CDR3 DNA sequence: TGTGCCAGCAGTTCGGGACAGGTCTCCGCTGAAGCTTTCTTT. This encodes CASSSGQVSAEAFF.

This clonotype was counted many times. This sequence joins TRBV7-9 and TRBJ1-4; 8 bases align to TRBD1. Germline trimming cut 5 bases from V and 7 bases from J; bases unmatched to any gene: 9. The CDR3 has 15 amino acids. Germline V gene sequence: CDR1 SEHNR, CDR2 FQNEAQ (reference sequence). The CDR3 sequence is CASSPTQGGFEKLFF. The CDR3 coding sequence is TGTGCCAGCAGCCCGACACAGGGGGGATTTGAAAAACTGTTTTTT.

The J gene is TRBJ2-3, the V gene TRBV6-2 or TRBV6-3; 9 bases map to TRBD2. The CDR3 is 17 amino acids. V shed 2 bases and J 6 bases; nucleotides not matched to a gene: 12. The germline V gene encodes CDR1 MNHEY and CDR2 SVGEGT. CDR3 DNA sequence: TGTGCCAGCAGTTACCGTTCGACTAGCGGAATACTCGATACGCAGTATTTT. The encoded protein is CASSYRSTSGILDTQYF.

The genes are TRBV5-1 and TRBJ2-2; TRBD1 matches 7 bases. J was trimmed by 6 bases and V by 5 bases; bases with no gene match: 4. In germline, CDR1 is SGHRS, CDR2 YFSETQ. The length of the CDR3 is 13 residues. The CDR3 nucleotides are TGCGCCAGCAGAGGGACAGTCGCCGGGGAGCTGTTTTTT. Translated, it gives CASRGTVAGELFF.